This T cell receptor (beta chain) came from a study of T cells in Graves' hyperthyroidism and ophthalmopathy (dated by TCRdb to between 2018 and 2021). Notes on the research overall: A discovery cohort of about a hundred patients, 43 with Graves' ophthalmopathy and about 60 with stable Graves' hyperthyroidism, was used to find distinguishing TCR V-J signatures. For training and testing, the 100 or so patients in the discovery cohort were randomly divided in a 7:3 ratio. Prospective prediction of ophthalmopathy was tested in an independent validation cohort consisting of fewer than 20 hyperthyroidism patients and over 15 patients who later progressed to ophthalmopathy. The study also compared thyroid tissue and blood T-cell repertoires from 5 to 7 Graves' hyperthyroidism patients. After blood sampling, hyperthyroidism patients were treated with methimazole at a starting dose of 30 mg daily, and ophthalmopathy patients were treated with high-dose intravenous methylprednisolone. The paper describes TCR Vbeta CDR3 sequencing of about 140 peripheral blood samples, made up of roughly 40 ophthalmopathy patients, around 78 hyperthyroidism patients and roughly 17 progressor patients. Study-level results and caveats: Sample size was not statistically predetermined, and investigators were not blinded to group allocation. In validation, the model predicted progression to ophthalmopathy with approximately 71% sensitivity and approximately 74% specificity, a median of approximately 6.7 months before onset. Blood samples also contained most of the expanded thyroid clonotypes (frequency above 0.001), which suggests that blood repertoires may reflect thyroid immune responses. In cross-validation, a model built on a 13 V-J signature told ophthalmopathy apart from stable hyperthyroidism with approximately 91% sensitivity and about 81% specificity, and in testing the same model reached 80%/75%.

Concerning this clonotype: Its antigen is unknown. Within one base of it there is no much larger clone, and no base qualities were kept.

Germline trimming: 6 bases from V, 5 bases from J; junction bases outside gene matches: 4. The CDR3, cysteine through phenylalanine, is 15 amino acids long. Only the CDR3 DNA stays, 45 bases, in frame from base 1. CDR1 is given as LNHDA and CDR2 as SQIVND, both from the germline V gene (reference sequence). Exclusion was applied to patients with uncontrolled infections, other autoimmune diseases, pregnancy or lactation. Diagnoses were established on the basis of clinical symptoms, serum thyroxine and TRAb, thyroid ultrasound, and orbital computed tomography. Total RNA was extracted with Trizol reagent, and quality was checked on an Agilent 2100 Bioanalyzer. Amplification of TCR beta CDR3 regions was carried out from RNA transcripts. The TCR CDR3 was subjected to a first round of RT-PCR using the HTBI primer set and the Qiagen OneStep RT-PCR kit. The libraries were constructed in a second round of multiplex PCR and then size-selected and purified. The libraries were sequenced on an Illumina HiSeq2000 using paired-end 100 bp reads. Processing in the source paper ran as follows. SOAPnuke was used to process the raw data, with reads discarded if the reads contained adapters or uncalled bases, had a mean Phred below 15, or lacked an exact constant-primer or identifier match. COPE v1.2.5 was used to merge high-quality paired reads, and clonotypes were defined as unique nucleotide sequences. MiTCR v1.1 was used to align clonotypes to the IMGT TRBV, TRBD and TRBJ reference segments. The analysis was restricted to V-J combinations with a frequency above 0.0001, which together covered 99.2% of the repertoires. A TCS score was defined as the ratio of F50 (clonal expansion) to E x V (chaos), with BLOSUM62-based TCRdist applied between CDR3 peptides within each V-J. Welch's t-statistics and random forest reduced fewer than 600 V-J features to 10 to 15, which were used in a naive Bayes classifier (R e1071). Thyroid-blood repertoire similarity was quantified with the Morisita-Horn index. In TCRdb, the public reads were trimmed at Q25 with fastp and aligned with MiXCR, with productive beta chains retained. Rows are combined by CDR3 protein, so each entry shows the most common genes and DNA. The V and J calls and clone size are TCRdb's, not the authors'. For this sample the table gives 550,000 to 600,000 distinct CDR3 sequences, of which about half were detected only once. Jointly, the top ten make up 15% to 20% of the sample.

The TCR comes from an adult woman with Graves' disease, either hyperthyroidism or ophthalmopathy (not recorded which). The rearranged chain carries TRBV19 and TRBJ2-2; TRBD1 lines up with 12 middle nucleotides. The sample comprised peripheral blood or thyroid tissue (not recorded which). The CDR3: CASRPGQGATGELFF. The nucleotide sequence reads TGTGCCAGTAGGCCGGGACAGGGGGCGACCGGGGAGCTGTTTTTT.